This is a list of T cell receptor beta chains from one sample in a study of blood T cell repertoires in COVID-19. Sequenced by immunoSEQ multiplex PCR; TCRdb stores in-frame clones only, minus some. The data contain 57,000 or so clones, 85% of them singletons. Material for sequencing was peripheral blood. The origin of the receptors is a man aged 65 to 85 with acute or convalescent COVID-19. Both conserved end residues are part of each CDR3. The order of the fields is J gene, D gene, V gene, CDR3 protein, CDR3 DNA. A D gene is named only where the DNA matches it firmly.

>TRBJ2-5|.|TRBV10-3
CAISESNNEETQYF
TGTGCCATCAGTGAGTCGAATAACGAGGAGACCCAGTACTTC
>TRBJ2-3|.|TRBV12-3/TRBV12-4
CASSQSWPQYF
TGTGCCAGCAGTCAGTCGTGGCCGCAGTATTTT
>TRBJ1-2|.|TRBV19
CASSIESTYGYTF
TGTGCCAGTAGTATAGAAAGCACCTATGGCTACACCTTC
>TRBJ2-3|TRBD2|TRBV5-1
CASSDPSGGLGDTQYF
TGCGCCAGCAGCGACCCTAGCGGGGGGCTAGGAGATACGCAGTATTTT
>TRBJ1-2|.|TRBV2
CASTPRGGDGYTF
TGTGCCAGCACCCCTCGGGGTGGGGATGGCTACACCTTC
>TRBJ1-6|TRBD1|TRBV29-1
CSIKQGANSPLHF
TGCAGCATTAAACAGGGGGCGAATTCACCCCTCCACTTT
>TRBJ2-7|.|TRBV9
CASSLAGDGYEQYF
TGTGCCAGCAGTTTGGCAGGGGACGGCTACGAGCAGTACTTC
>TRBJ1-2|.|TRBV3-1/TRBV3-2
CASSQLTALYGYTF
TGTGCCAGCAGCCAACTGACAGCCCTCTATGGCTACACCTTC
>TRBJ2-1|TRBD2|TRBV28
CASSLRTSGGAVYNEQFF
TGTGCCAGCAGTCTCAGGACTAGCGGGGGGGCAGTCTACAATGAGCAGTTCTTC
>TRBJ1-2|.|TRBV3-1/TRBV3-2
CASSQGQGGRYGYTF
TGTGCCAGCAGCCAAGGGCAGGGTGGAAGGTATGGCTACACCTTC
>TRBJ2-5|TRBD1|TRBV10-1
CASSDPGTGTETQYF
TGCGCCAGCAGTGATCCCGGGACAGGGACCGAGACCCAGTACTTC
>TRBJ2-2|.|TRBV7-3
CASSLREYGELFF
TGTGCCAGCAGCCTCAGGGAATACGGGGAGCTGTTTTTT
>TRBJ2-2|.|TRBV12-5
CASGFAGTGELFF
TGTGCTAGTGGTTTTGCGGGCACCGGGGAGCTGTTTTTT
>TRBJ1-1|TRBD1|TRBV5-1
CASSRQGENTEAFF
TGCGCCAGCAGCCGACAGGGCGAGAACACTGAAGCTTTCTTT
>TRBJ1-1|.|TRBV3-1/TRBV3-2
CASSQSWGLGSEAFF
TGTGCCAGCAGCCAATCCTGGGGCCTGGGGTCTGAAGCTTTCTTT
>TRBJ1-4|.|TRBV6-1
CASSEITRVPNEKLFF
TGTGCCAGCAGTGAGATTACCAGGGTGCCTAATGAAAAACTGTTTTTT
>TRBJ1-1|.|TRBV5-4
CASSPKVGGDWEVTEAFF
TGTGCCAGCAGCCCGAAGGTCGGAGGGGATTGGGAAGTCACTGAAGCTTTCTTT